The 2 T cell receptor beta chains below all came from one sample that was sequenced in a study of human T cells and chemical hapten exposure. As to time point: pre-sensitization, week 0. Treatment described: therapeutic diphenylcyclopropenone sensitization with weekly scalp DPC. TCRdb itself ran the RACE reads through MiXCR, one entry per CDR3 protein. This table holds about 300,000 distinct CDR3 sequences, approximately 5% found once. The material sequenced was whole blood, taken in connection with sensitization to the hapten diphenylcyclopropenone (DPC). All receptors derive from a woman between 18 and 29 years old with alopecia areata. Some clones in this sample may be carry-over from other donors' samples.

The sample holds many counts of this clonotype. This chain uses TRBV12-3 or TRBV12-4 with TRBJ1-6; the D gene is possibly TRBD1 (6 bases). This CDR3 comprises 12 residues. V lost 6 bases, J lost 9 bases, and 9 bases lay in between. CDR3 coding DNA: TGTGCCAGCAGAGAGGGGGGTTCACCCCTCCACTTT. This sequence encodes CASREGGSPLHF.

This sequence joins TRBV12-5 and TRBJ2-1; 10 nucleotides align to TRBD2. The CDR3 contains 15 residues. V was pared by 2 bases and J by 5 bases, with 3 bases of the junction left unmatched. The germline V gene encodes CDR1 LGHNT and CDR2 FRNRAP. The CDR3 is CASGLPSGGNNEQFF. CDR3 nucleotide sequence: TGTGCTAGTGGTTTGCCTAGCGGGGGTAACAATGAGCAGTTCTTC.